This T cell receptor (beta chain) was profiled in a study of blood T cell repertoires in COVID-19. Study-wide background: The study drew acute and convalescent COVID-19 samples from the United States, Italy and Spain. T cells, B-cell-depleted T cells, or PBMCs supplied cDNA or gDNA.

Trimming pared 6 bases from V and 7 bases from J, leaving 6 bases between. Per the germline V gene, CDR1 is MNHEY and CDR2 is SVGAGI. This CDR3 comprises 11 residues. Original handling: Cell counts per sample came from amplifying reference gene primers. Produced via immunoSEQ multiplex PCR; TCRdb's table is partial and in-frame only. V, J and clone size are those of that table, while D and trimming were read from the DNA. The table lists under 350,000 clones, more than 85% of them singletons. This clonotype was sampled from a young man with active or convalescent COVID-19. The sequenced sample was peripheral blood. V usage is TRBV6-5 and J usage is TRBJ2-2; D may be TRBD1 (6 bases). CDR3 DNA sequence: TGTGCCAGCAGAGGGGGCGGGGAGCTGTTTTTT. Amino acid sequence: CASRGGGELFF.